This note documents a single T cell receptor (beta chain) sequence. The antigen it recognizes is unknown. No per-base quality is available; no much larger clone lies one base away. The data were obtained in a study of blood T cell repertoires in COVID-19 (dated by TCRdb to about 2020). With respect to the entire study: Samples from collaborators originated in the United States, Italy and Spain and spanned both the acute and convalescent phases of COVID-19. The prospective study material was composed of cDNA or gDNA derived from T cells, B-cell-depleted T cells, or PBMCs. The dataset comprised deeply sampled blood TCRbeta repertoires from subjects exposed to, actively infected with, or recovered from COVID-19. The repertoires were made available in a free public database intended to serve as a resource for research on the immune response to SARS-CoV-2. The samples were drawn from two sources: the first 160 participants of the ongoing ImmuneRACE study, and 1,000 to 1,500 subjects contributed by 6 global collaborators. Nearly every sample came with metadata listing a de-identified subject ID, COVID-19 status, age in years and sex. Where HLA class I and class II types were available, the types were taken from metadata supplied by the sample provider, not from assay-based typing.

The germline V gene gives CDR1 as SGHTS and CDR2 as YDEGEE. V lost 4 bases and J lost 9 bases; the stretch between them is 17 bases long. The CDR3, from cysteine to phenylalanine, totals 15 residues. Just CDR3 DNA is preserved here, 45 bases in frame from base 1. Each collaborating institution followed its own protocols to collect whole blood in K2EDTA tubes. For TCRbeta analysis, collaborator samples were shipped as frozen whole blood, as isolated PBMCs, or as DNA extracted from either sample type. The immunoSEQ Assay, a bias-controlled multiplex PCR, was used to amplify TCRbeta CDR3 regions from genomic DNA. Per the original workflow: Nucleated cell counts per sample were estimated from amplification of reference gene primers within the assay. To quantify the absolute abundance of each unique TCRbeta CDR3 rearrangement, sequence reads were collapsed and filtered. Productive Simpson clonality was computed per sample as the square root of Simpson's diversity index over productive rearrangements. Imported from immuneACCESS, the table was reduced by TCRdb to in-frame sequences with V and J called. These copies leave out some clones; in studies compared against another copy, an unresolved V gene accounts for under half, and the cause of the remainder is not known. For V, J and clone size, that table is used; D and trimming come from the DNA. The table for this sample lists 140,000 or so clones; more than 75% of them were counted only once. The ten largest account for approximately 4.1% of the sample.

Summary of the overall study and its limitations: How much clinical and demographic metadata was included differed by source and by participant, and the metadata was provided uncurated.

The sequence joins TRBV5-8 to TRBJ1-6; there is no confident call for the D gene. The origin of this receptor is a woman of 80 years or more with acute or convalescent COVID-19. The sequenced material came from peripheral blood. The CDR3 protein is CASSLLLGRGSPLHF. In nucleotides, the sequence is TGTGCCAGCAGCCTCTTATTAGGGCGGGGTTCACCCCTCCACTTT.